This is a list of T cell receptor beta chains from one sample in a study of T cell repertoires in cytomegalovirus infection. TCRdb fed the reads into MiXCR, producing one record per CDR3 protein. The sample includes more than 55,000 distinct CDR3 sequences, 20% of them seen just once. These receptors lack a known antigen. The sample in question was CD8+ T cells from cultured PBMCs, obtained from culture after CMV antigen stimulation. These receptors originate from a human donor in good health (CMV status not recorded). Some clones in this sample may be carry-over from other donors' samples. CDR3s include the opening cysteine and the closing phenylalanine or tryptophan. Fields, in order: V gene, J gene, clone size, D gene, CDR3 DNA, CDR3 protein. The D gene is left open where the match is weak. Expanded clones are given a class, and other clones once, few, many or no size at all.

v_gene: TRBV7-2; j_gene: TRBJ2-5; abundance: few; d_gene: TRBD2; CDR3nt: TGTGCCAGCAGCCGGGGACTAGCGGAGACCCAGTACTTC; CDR3aa: CASSRGLAETQYF
v_gene: TRBV2; j_gene: TRBJ2-5; abundance: .; d_gene: .; CDR3nt: TGTGCCAGCAGTGAAGCACAGATCCAAGAGACCCAGTACTTC; CDR3aa: CASSEAQIQETQYF
v_gene: TRBV6-5; j_gene: TRBJ2-7; abundance: few; d_gene: .; CDR3nt: TGTGCCAGCAGTTACAACACCCACGAGCAGTACTTC; CDR3aa: CASSYNTHEQYF
v_gene: TRBV7-9; j_gene: TRBJ2-7; abundance: few; d_gene: .; CDR3nt: TGTGCCAGCAGACCCGGTGGGGCTTTGTACGAGCAGTACTTC; CDR3aa: CASRPGGALYEQYF
v_gene: TRBV6-6; j_gene: TRBJ1-3; abundance: .; d_gene: .; CDR3nt: TGTGCCAGCACCTCCGGACCCCGCTCTGGAAACACCATATATTTT; CDR3aa: CASTSGPRSGNTIYF
v_gene: TRBV19; j_gene: TRBJ1-4; abundance: few; d_gene: .; CDR3nt: TGTGCCAGTAGTACATATAATGAAAAACTGTTTTTT; CDR3aa: CASSTYNEKLFF
v_gene: TRBV7-9; j_gene: TRBJ2-3; abundance: few; d_gene: TRBD2; CDR3nt: TGTGCCAGCAGCACTCGACTAGCGGCATTCACAGATACGCAGTATTTT; CDR3aa: CASSTRLAAFTDTQYF
v_gene: TRBV27; j_gene: TRBJ2-3; abundance: few; d_gene: TRBD2; CDR3nt: TGTGCCAGCAGTTCGCCTCGACTAGCGGGGACGCAGTATTTT; CDR3aa: CASSSPRLAGTQYF
v_gene: TRBV12-3/TRBV12-4; j_gene: TRBJ1-1; abundance: few; d_gene: TRBD1; CDR3nt: TGTGCCAGCAGTTTAGGGGACAGGGACGCTTTCTTT; CDR3aa: CASSLGDRDAFF
v_gene: TRBV7-9; j_gene: TRBJ2-1; abundance: few; d_gene: .; CDR3nt: TGTGCCAGCAGCTCCAGGGCCTCTCAGCTAGATAATGAGCAGTTCTTC; CDR3aa: CASSSRASQLDNEQFF
v_gene: TRBV7-6; j_gene: TRBJ1-1; abundance: .; d_gene: TRBD1; CDR3nt: TGTGCCAGCAGCTTAGAGTCTGGGACAGGGAACACTGAAGCTTTCTTT; CDR3aa: CASSLESGTGNTEAFF
v_gene: TRBV12-3/TRBV12-4; j_gene: TRBJ2-1; abundance: few; d_gene: .; CDR3nt: TGTGCTAGCAGTTTATTTCCTATTGGAACCCAGCGGATTAATGAGCAGTTCTTC; CDR3aa: CASSLFPIGTQRINEQFF
v_gene: TRBV7-8; j_gene: TRBJ2-2; abundance: .; d_gene: TRBD2; CDR3nt: TGTGCCAGCAGCTTAGAGGCTAGCGGGGAGGTCACCGGGGAGCTGTTTTTT; CDR3aa: CASSLEASGEVTGELFF
v_gene: TRBV6-2/TRBV6-3; j_gene: TRBJ1-6; abundance: .; d_gene: TRBD1; CDR3nt: TGTGCCAGCATTTACCCCGAGATTGGACCTGGGACAGGGAGAATTTCACCCCTCCACTTT; CDR3aa: CASIYPEIGPGTGRISPLHF
v_gene: TRBV7-2; j_gene: TRBJ1-4; abundance: few; d_gene: TRBD1; CDR3nt: TGTGCCAGCAGTTTAAACATCAGGGGGCGAGATGAAAAACTGTTTTTT; CDR3aa: CASSLNIRGRDEKLFF